This T cell receptor (beta chain) stems from a study of T cells in Graves' hyperthyroidism and ophthalmopathy. TCR beta CDR3 regions were amplified from RNA. The HTBI set primed first-round TCR CDR3 RT-PCR. In TCRdb, the multiplex PCR reads were re-called with MiXCR into one record per CDR3 protein. This sample carries 500,000 or so distinct CDR3 sequences, over 15% of them seen once, and the ten largest clones take approximately 15%. The table lists this clonotype with a few counts. V was shortened by 2 bases and J by 4 bases, with 11 bases between the two germline ends. This CDR3 has 15 residues. CDR1 is SGHTA, CDR2 FQGNSA, per germline.

The TCR comes from a woman aged 18-35 years with Graves' ophthalmopathy. This rearrangement joins TRBV7-2 to TRBJ2-2, with D possibly being TRBD2 (5 bases). The sequencing sample was made of blood. The DNA of the CDR3 is TGTGCCAGCAGCTTAATAGGAGGTGGCACCGGGGAGCTGTTTTTT. It codes for CASSLIGGGTGELFF. The full variable domain, in which reference TRBV7-2 and TRBJ2-2 provide the parts outside the CDR3, is GAGVSQSPSNKVTEKGKDVELRCDPISGHTALYWYRQSLGQGLEFLIYFQGNSAPDKSGLPSDRFSAERTGGSVSTLTIQRTQQEDSAVYLCASSLIGGGTGELFFGEGSRLTVL.